This T cell receptor beta chain comes out of a study of blood T cell repertoires in COVID-19 (dated by TCRdb to about 2020). With respect to the entire study: The collaborator samples originated in the United States, Italy and Spain and spanned the acute and convalescent phases of COVID-19. The material from the prospective study consisted of cDNA or gDNA derived from T cells, B-cell-depleted T cells, or PBMCs. The dataset comprised deeply sampled blood TCRbeta repertoires from subjects exposed to, actively infected with, or recovered from COVID-19. A freely available public database, intended as a resource for researchers studying the immune response to SARS-CoV-2, is where the repertoires were released. The samples were drawn from the first 160 participants of the ongoing ImmuneRACE study and from more than 1,000 subjects provided by 6 global collaborators. A de-identified subject ID, COVID-19 status, age in years and sex were almost always included in the sample metadata. Where available, HLA class I and class II types were obtained from metadata supplied by the sample provider rather than from assay-based typing.

The immunoSEQ Assay, a bias-controlled multiplex PCR, was used to amplify TCRbeta CDR3 regions from genomic DNA. The authors' analysis ran thus. The number of nucleated cells in each sample was estimated from the amplification of reference gene primers within the assay. Sequence reads were collapsed and filtered to measure the absolute abundance of every unique TCRbeta CDR3 rearrangement. For each sample, productive Simpson clonality was calculated as the square root of Simpson's diversity index across productive rearrangements. TCRdb re-hosts the immuneACCESS table, in-frame sequences only. Its copies lack some clones; in the studies checked, an unresolved V gene accounts for under half of them, and the cause for the rest is not known. V, J and clone size derive from that table, while D and trimming were established from the DNA sequence. The sample table shows about 140,000 clones, and 60% to 85% are seen once. Together, the top ten hold approximately 2% of the sample.

Broad study findings and their caveats: How much clinical and demographic metadata was included differed by source and by participant, and the metadata was provided uncurated.

Counted from cysteine to phenylalanine, this CDR3 has 13 amino acids. The sequence is cut down to CDR3 DNA, 39 bases in frame from base 1. V is cut by 2 bases and J by 7 bases, and the space between the germline ends is 13 bases. The germline V gene yields SGHDT for CDR1 and YYEEEE for CDR2. Worth noting for this clone: No cognate antigen has been identified for it. Base qualities were left out, and no much larger clone turns up one base away.

The collaborating institutions used their own protocols to collect whole blood in K2EDTA tubes. For TCRbeta analysis, collaborators shipped samples in one of three forms: frozen whole blood, isolated PBMCs, or DNA extracted from either of those sample types. In this chain, TRBV5-6 is recombined with TRBJ2-7; the D gene is perhaps TRBD2, from 5 matching bases. This receptor was taken from a woman in her fifties or sixties with acute or convalescent COVID-19. Sequencing was performed on peripheral blood. The sequence in DNA is TGTGCCAGCAGCTTTCCCTTCGGCGGGGAGCAGTACTTC. The encoded protein is CASSFPFGGEQYF.